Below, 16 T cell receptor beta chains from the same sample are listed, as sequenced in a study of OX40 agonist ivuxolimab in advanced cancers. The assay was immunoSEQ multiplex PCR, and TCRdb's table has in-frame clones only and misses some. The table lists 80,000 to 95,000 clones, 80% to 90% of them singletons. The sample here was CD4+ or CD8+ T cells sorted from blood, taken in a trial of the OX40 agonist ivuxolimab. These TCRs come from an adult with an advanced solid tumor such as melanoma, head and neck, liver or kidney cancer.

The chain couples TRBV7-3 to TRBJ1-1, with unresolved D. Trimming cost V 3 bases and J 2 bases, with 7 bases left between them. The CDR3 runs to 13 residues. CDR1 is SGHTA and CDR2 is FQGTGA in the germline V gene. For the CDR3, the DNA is TGTGCCAGCAGCTTCACAGAAAACACTGAAGCTTTCTTT. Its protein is CASSFTENTEAFF.

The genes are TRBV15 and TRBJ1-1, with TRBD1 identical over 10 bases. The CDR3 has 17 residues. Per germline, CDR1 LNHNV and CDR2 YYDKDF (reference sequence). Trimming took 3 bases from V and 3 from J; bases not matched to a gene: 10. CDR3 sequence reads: CATSSTLTGGTDTEAFF. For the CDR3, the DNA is TGTGCCACCAGCAGTACGTTGACAGGGGGCACAGACACTGAAGCTTTCTTT.

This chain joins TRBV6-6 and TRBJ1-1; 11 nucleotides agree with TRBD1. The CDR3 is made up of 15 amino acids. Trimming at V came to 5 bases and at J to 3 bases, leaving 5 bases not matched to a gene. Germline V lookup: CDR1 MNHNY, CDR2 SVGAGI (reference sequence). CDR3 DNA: TGTGCCAGCAGTAAACCGGGACAGGGGGACACTGAAGCTTTCTTT. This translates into CASSKPGQGDTEAFF.

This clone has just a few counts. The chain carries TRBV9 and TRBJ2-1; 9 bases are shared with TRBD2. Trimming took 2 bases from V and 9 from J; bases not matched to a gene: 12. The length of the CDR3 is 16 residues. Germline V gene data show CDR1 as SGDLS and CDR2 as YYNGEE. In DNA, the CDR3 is TGTGCCAGCAGCGTTGAAGGGCGAGCGGGGGGTCGTGAGCAGTTCTTC. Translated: CASSVEGRAGGREQFF.

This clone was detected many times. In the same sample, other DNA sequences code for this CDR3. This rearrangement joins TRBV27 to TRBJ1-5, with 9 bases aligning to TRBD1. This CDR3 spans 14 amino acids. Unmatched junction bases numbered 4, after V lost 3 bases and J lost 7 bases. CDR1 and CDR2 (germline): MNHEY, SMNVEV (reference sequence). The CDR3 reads CASSFGTGGQPQHF. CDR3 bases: TGTGCCAGCAGTTTTGGTACAGGGGGCCAGCCCCAGCATTTT.

CDR3 sequence reads: CASTWGAISYEQYF. DNA for the CDR3: TGTGCCAGCACCTGGGGAGCCATCTCCTACGAGCAGTACTTC. J is TRBJ2-7 and V is TRBV28, with D possibly TRBD2 on 5 matching bases. V was trimmed by 7 bases and J by 0 bases, leaving 13 bases between them. Looked up from germline, CDR1 is MDHEN and CDR2 is SYDVKM. This CDR3 has 14 amino acids.

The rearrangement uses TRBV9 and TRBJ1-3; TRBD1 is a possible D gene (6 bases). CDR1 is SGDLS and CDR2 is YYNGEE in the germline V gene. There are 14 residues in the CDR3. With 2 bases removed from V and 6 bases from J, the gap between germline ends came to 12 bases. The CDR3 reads CASSVGQPLNTIYF. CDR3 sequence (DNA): TGTGCCAGCAGCGTTGGACAGCCTCTAAACACCATATATTTT.

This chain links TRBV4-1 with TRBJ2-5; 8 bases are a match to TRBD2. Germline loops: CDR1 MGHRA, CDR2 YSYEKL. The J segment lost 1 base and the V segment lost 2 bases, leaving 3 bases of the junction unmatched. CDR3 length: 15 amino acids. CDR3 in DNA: TGCGCCAGCAGCCAACAACGGGGGGGCCAAGAGACCCAGTACTTC. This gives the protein CASSQQRGGQETQYF.

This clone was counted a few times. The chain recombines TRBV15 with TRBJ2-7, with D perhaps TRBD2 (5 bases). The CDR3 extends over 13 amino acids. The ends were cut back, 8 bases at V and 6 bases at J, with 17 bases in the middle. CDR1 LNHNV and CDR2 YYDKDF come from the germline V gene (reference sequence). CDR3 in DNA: TGTGCCACCGAGGGCCTAAGAAGTGGCGAGCAGTACTTC. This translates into CATEGLRSGEQYF.

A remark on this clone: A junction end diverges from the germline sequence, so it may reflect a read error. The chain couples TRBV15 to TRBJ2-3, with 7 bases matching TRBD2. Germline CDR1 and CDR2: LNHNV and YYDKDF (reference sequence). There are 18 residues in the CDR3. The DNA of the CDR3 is TGTGCCACCAGCAGAGGGGGCGGACTAGGATCGAGCACAGATACACAGTATTTT. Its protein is CATSRGGGLGSSTDTQYF. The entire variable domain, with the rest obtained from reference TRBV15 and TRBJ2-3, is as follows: DAMVIQNPRYQVTQFGKPVTLSCSQTLNHNVMYWYQQKSSQAPKLLFHYYDKDFNNEADTPDNFQSRRPNTSFCFLDIRSPGLGDTAMYLCATSRGGGLGSSTDTQYFGPGTRLTVL.

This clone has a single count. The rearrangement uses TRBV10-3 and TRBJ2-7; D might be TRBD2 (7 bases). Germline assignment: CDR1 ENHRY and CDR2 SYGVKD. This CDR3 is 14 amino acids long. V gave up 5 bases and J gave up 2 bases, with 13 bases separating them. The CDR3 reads CAISSRGGAYEQYF. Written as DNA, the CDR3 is TGTGCCATCAGTTCGAGGGGGGGGGCCTACGAGCAGTACTTC.

The CDR3 DNA reads as TGTGCCAGCAGCTTGAGCCCTACAGGGGCACTGGGAAACACCATATATTTT. Protein: CASSLSPTGALGNTIYF. The chain links TRBV5-6 to TRBJ1-3, with 7 bases lining up with TRBD1. CDR1 is SGHDT and CDR2 is YYEEEE in the germline V gene. The V gene end was trimmed by 1 base and the J gene end by 4 bases; junction bases not matched to a gene: 11. The CDR3 totals 17 residues. The variable domain in full, completed from reference TRBV5-6 and TRBJ1-3, reads DAGVTQSPTHLIKTRGQQVTLRCSPKSGHDTVSWYQQALGQGPQFIFQYYEEEERQRGNFPDRFSGHQFPNYSSELNVNALLLGDSALYLCASSLSPTGALGNTIYFGEGSWLTVV.

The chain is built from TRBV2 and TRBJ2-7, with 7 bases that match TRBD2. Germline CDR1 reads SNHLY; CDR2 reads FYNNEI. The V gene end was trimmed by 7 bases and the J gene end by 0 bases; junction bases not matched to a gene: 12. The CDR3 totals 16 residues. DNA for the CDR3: TGTGCCAGCACCCGAGACTGGCGGGGGAGCTCCTACGAGCAGTACTTC. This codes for CASTRDWRGSSYEQYF.

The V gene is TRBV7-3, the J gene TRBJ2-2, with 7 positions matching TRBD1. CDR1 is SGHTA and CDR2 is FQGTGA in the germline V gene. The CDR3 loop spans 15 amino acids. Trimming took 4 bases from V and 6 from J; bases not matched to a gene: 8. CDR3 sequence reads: CASSSINDRAGELFF. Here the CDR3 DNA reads TGTGCCAGCAGCTCTATAAACGACAGGGCCGGGGAGCTGTTTTTT.

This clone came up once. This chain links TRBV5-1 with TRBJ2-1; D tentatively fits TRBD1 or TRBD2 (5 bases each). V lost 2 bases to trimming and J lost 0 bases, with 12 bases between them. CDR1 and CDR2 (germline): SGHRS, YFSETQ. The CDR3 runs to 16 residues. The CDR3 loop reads CASSLTGQSSYNEQFF. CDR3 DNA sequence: TGCGCCAGCAGCTTAACGGGGCAAAGCTCCTACAATGAGCAGTTCTTC.

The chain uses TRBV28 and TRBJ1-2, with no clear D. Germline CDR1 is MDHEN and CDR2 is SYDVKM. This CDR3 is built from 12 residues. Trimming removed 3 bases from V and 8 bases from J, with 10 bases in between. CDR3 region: CASSLEGRGYTF. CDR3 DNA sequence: TGTGCCAGCAGTTTGGAGGGAAGGGGCTACACCTTC.